The present entry profiles one T cell receptor (beta chain) with its context. Assay used: immunoSEQ multiplex PCR; TCRdb lists only in-frame clones, some missing. The sample yields some 300,000 clones, around 91% seen once. The data belong to a study of blood T cell repertoires in COVID-19. Assignments of participants to cohorts depended upon their own reported clinical history. V was cut by 4 bases and J by 5 bases, with 8 bases left in between. In germline, CDR1 is GTSNPN, CDR2 SVGIG (reference sequence). The CDR3 runs 11 residues. The rearrangement links TRBV30 to TRBJ1-1, with TRBD1 as a possible D gene (6 bases). The specimen sequenced was PBMCs or T cells enriched from blood (not recorded which). This clonotype was obtained from a woman younger than 35 with acute COVID-19. DNA of the CDR3: TGTGCCTGGACAGGGGTAACTGAAGCTTTCTTT. Protein: CAWTGVTEAFF.